Each of the 27 T cell receptor beta chains below was sequenced from the same sample in a study of cytomegalovirus exposure and HLA in healthy donors. A multiplex PCR was run with 60 Vbeta primers and 13 Jbeta primers. Data came from immunoSEQ multiplex PCR; TCRdb stores just in-frame clones and leaves some out. The table has 200,000 to 250,000 clones, approximately 80% seen once. Sequencing used PBMCs. These TCRs come from a man aged 30 to 45 in good health and CMV-seronegative.

V is TRBV9 and J is TRBJ1-2; no definite D call. In germline, CDR1 is SGDLS, CDR2 YYNGEE. The CDR3 covers 11 residues. V was cut by 3 bases and J by 4 bases, with 4 bases left in between. The DNA of the CDR3 is TGTGCCAGCAGCGCTCTCTATGGCTACACCTTC. This codes for CASSALYGYTF.

The chain is built from TRBV6-4 and TRBJ1-1; tentatively, D is TRBD1 (6 bases). CDR3 length equals 14 residues. V shed 2 bases and J shed 4 bases, with 11 bases lying between them. Looked up from germline, CDR1 is MRHNA and CDR2 is SNTAGT. The chain's CDR3 is CASSDGGFGTEAFF. CDR3 coding DNA: TGTGCCAGCAGTGACGGGGGCTTCGGCACTGAAGCTTTCTTT.

The table lists this clone with a count of one. The gene calls are TRBV5-1 and TRBJ2-7, with TRBD2 matching over 8 bases. V shed 2 bases and J 6 bases; nucleotides not matched to a gene: 10. Germline V gene sequence: CDR1 SGHRS, CDR2 YFSETQ. The CDR3 loop spans 15 amino acids. The CDR3 nucleotides read TGCGCCAGCAGCTTCAGGACGGGGGGGTCTCGCGAGCAGTACTTC. Encoded protein: CASSFRTGGSREQYF.

This clone was seen just once. This rearrangement joins TRBV7-9 to TRBJ2-7; D call uncertain. Germline CDR1 and CDR2: SEHNR and FQNEAQ (reference sequence). V was pared by 5 bases and J by 4 bases, with 9 bases between. This CDR3 region has 12 residues. The CDR3 DNA follows: TGTGCCAGCAGCCCACGACTGTACGAGCAGTACTTC. Amino acid sequence: CASSPRLYEQYF.

J is TRBJ1-1 and V is TRBV6-5; D is unresolved. The V end was cut by 5 bases, the J end by 0 bases, with 7 bases between. CDR1 is MNHEY and CDR2 is SVGAGI in the germline V gene. The CDR3 length is 13 residues. Here the CDR3 reads CASSVSMNTEAFF. In DNA, the CDR3 is TGTGCCAGCAGTGTGAGCATGAACACTGAAGCTTTCTTT.

The CDR3 here is CAISPEGGGLGETQYF. The DNA of the CDR3 is TGTGCCATCAGTCCCGAGGGCGGGGGTTTGGGAGAGACCCAGTACTTC. This chain uses TRBV10-3 with TRBJ2-5; 7 bases are shared with TRBD2. V was pared by 5 bases and J by 4 bases, with 13 bases of the junction left unmatched. The CDR3 is made up of 16 amino acids. CDR1 and CDR2 (germline): ENHRY, SYGVKD.

This chain links TRBV28 with TRBJ2-5; the D gene is possibly TRBD2 (6 bases). The V gene's germline CDR1 is MDHEN and CDR2 SYDVKM. The length of the CDR3 is 10 residues. V shed 8 bases and J shed 7 bases, with 8 bases lying between them. CDR3 region: CASEGGTQYF. The CDR3, as DNA: TGTGCCAGCGAGGGAGGGACCCAGTACTTC.

The rearrangement links TRBV7-9 to TRBJ1-6; the D is unclear. This CDR3 is built from 12 residues. V lost 5 bases, J lost 7 bases, and 6 bases lay in between. Germline-derived CDR1 and CDR2 are SEHNR and FQNEAQ (reference sequence). The CDR3 protein is CASSPGNSPLHF. For the CDR3, the DNA is TGTGCCAGCAGCCCGGGAAATTCACCCCTCCACTTT.

The rearrangement uses TRBV6-5 and TRBJ1-2, with 7 bases identical to TRBD1. The germline V gene encodes CDR1 MNHEY and CDR2 SVGAGI. The CDR3 totals 15 residues. V was clipped by 6 bases and J by 6 bases; unmatched bases: 13. CDR3 region: CASSLRKLGQHGYTF. The CDR3 DNA reads TGTGCCAGCAGCCTACGTAAACTGGGACAGCATGGCTACACCTTC.

This rearrangement joins TRBV18 to TRBJ1-4; D perhaps matches TRBD1 (6 bases). This CDR3 spans 15 amino acids. V was pared by 8 bases and J by 5 bases, with 18 bases between. Germline CDR1 KGHSH, CDR2 LQKENI. CDR3 DNA sequence: TGTGCCAGCGGCTTTACAGGGACGTGGAATGAAAAACTGTTTTTT. It is translated as CASGFTGTWNEKLFF.

The rearrangement joins TRBV7-2 to TRBJ1-2; 10 nucleotides align to TRBD1. J gave up 8 bases and V 5 bases, and 8 bases lay outside the gene matches. The CDR3 has 14 amino acids. Germline V CDR1 and CDR2: SGHTA, FQGNSA. The CDR3 bases are TGTGCCAGCAGCCCCTGGACAGGGGGGGGCGGCTACACCTTC. It specifies CASSPWTGGGGYTF.

This clone was counted a few times. The DNA of the CDR3 is TGTGCCAGCACCCTACGGGGGAGCATCTCTGGAAACACCATATATTTT. Residues: CASTLRGSISGNTIYF. The J gene is TRBJ1-3, the V gene TRBV6-6; D is possibly TRBD1 (5 bases). There are 16 residues in the CDR3. CDR1 and CDR2 (germline): MNHNY, SVGAGI (reference sequence). V was pared by 7 bases and J by 0 bases, with 16 bases between.

Only a few counts were recorded for this clone. The chain carries TRBV28 and TRBJ1-5; possible D gene TRBD1, 5 bases. The germline V gene encodes CDR1 MDHEN and CDR2 SYDVKM. Between the trimmed V and J ends, which lost 3 bases and 4 bases, there was a span of 16 bases. The CDR3 totals 16 residues. The CDR3 here is CASSFQGLAGNQPQHF. For the CDR3, the DNA is TGTGCCAGCAGTTTCCAGGGACTTGCAGGGAATCAGCCCCAGCATTTT.

The rearrangement uses TRBV5-6 and TRBJ2-1, with D tentatively TRBD2 (5 bases). V was trimmed by 3 bases and J by 10 bases, leaving 17 bases between them. CDR1 and CDR2 (germline): SGHDT, YYEEEE. The CDR3 extends over 14 amino acids. The CDR3 here is CASSSSTRSNEQFF. CDR3 DNA: TGTGCCAGCAGCTCGAGTACTAGGTCTAACGAGCAGTTCTTC.

The rearrangement links TRBV28 to TRBJ1-1, with 7 positions matching TRBD1. This CDR3 has 15 residues. The germline gives CDR1 MDHEN, CDR2 SYDVKM. Losses at the gene ends were 5 bases for V and 1 base for J; bases not matched to a gene: 7. The CDR3, as DNA: TGTGCCAGCAGTACTCGCCGGGACAGGAACACTGAAGCTTTCTTT. Translating gives CASSTRRDRNTEAFF.

The rearrangement uses TRBV11-2 and TRBJ2-7; perhaps TRBD1 as D (5 bases). V lost 5 bases, J lost 3 bases, and 20 bases lay in between. Germline CDR1 is SGHAT and CDR2 is FQNNGV. The CDR3 extends over 16 amino acids. CDR3 nucleotide sequence: TGTGCCAGCAGCCCGATTAGCCGCTCGACAGTCTACGAGCAGTACTTC. It yields the protein CASSPISRSTVYEQYF.

V is TRBV6-1 and J is TRBJ1-2, with a tentative D call TRBD1 (6 bases). Trimming took off 1 base at V and 3 bases at J, with 12 bases between the two ends. Germline assignment: CDR1 MNHNS and CDR2 SASEGT. The CDR3 has 15 residues. The CDR3 DNA sequence: TGTGCCAGCAGTGAAGGGTGGGGGCAGGACTATGGCTACACCTTC. This codes for CASSEGWGQDYGYTF.

The V call is TRBV28, the J call TRBJ1-5; 8 nucleotides line up with TRBD1. Looked up from germline, CDR1 is MDHEN and CDR2 is SYDVKM. J gave up 0 bases and V 8 bases, and 12 bases lay outside the gene matches. The CDR3 is 17 residues long. CDR3 sequence: CASRPRGLRDSNQPQHF. The CDR3 DNA is TGTGCCAGCCGCCCCAGGGGGCTAAGGGATAGCAATCAGCCCCAGCATTTT.

The chain has TRBV28 and TRBJ2-1; no reliable D call. CDR3 length equals 12 residues. Per the germline V gene, CDR1 is MDHEN and CDR2 is SYDVKM. Trimming removed 3 bases at V and 8 bases at J, with 8 bases between. CDR3 DNA sequence: TGTGCCAGCAGTTTGTTTTTCGATGAGCAGTTCTTC. This gives the protein CASSLFFDEQFF.

The chain links TRBV28 to TRBJ2-2, with unresolved D. This CDR3 has 16 amino acids. V was pared by 3 bases and J by 3 bases, with 14 bases between. CDR1 is MDHEN, CDR2 SYDVKM, per germline. The CDR3 spells CASSFRGLKDTGELFF. The DNA for the CDR3 is TGTGCCAGCAGTTTCAGAGGCCTGAAGGACACCGGGGAGCTGTTTTTT.

This clone was picked up many times. The chain joins TRBV5-8 to TRBJ2-7; 8 nucleotides match TRBD1. The germline CDR1 and CDR2 sequences are SGHTS and YDEGEE. Trimming took 6 bases from V and 2 from J; bases not matched to a gene: 16. The CDR3 is 17 residues long. The CDR3 protein is CASTTLQGAGSAYEQYF. The CDR3 region has the DNA TGTGCCAGCACCACACTCCAGGGGGCAGGTTCGGCCTACGAGCAGTACTTC. The full variable domain, its missing parts supplied by reference TRBV5-8 and TRBJ2-7, is EAGVTQSPTHLIKTRGQQATLRCSPISGHTSVYWYQQALGLGLQFLLWYDEGEERNRGNFPPRFSGRQFPNYSSELNVNALELEDSALYLCASTTLQGAGSAYEQYFGPGTRLTVT.

V gene TRBV28 combines with J gene TRBJ2-5, with 15 bases identical to TRBD2. The CDR3 length is 17 residues. After removal of 7 bases from V and 5 bases from J, the junction contained 11 bases not matched to a gene. Germline V gene lookup returns CDR1 MDHEN and CDR2 SYDVKM. CDR3 loop: CASTKSGTSGGFETQYF. Here the CDR3 DNA reads TGTGCCAGCACGAAAAGCGGGACTAGCGGGGGGTTTGAGACCCAGTACTTC.

This clone was detected a few times. The rearrangement uses TRBV28 and TRBJ1-2; TRBD1 is a possible D gene (5 bases). Germline values: CDR1 MDHEN, CDR2 SYDVKM. The length of the CDR3 is 13 residues. V was shortened by 6 bases and J by 0 bases, with 8 bases between the two germline ends. The CDR3 here is CASSLRANYGYTF. The CDR3, as DNA: TGTGCCAGCAGCCTCAGGGCTAACTATGGCTACACCTTC.

The V gene is TRBV9, the J gene TRBJ2-3; 9 bases fit TRBD2. The CDR3 has 14 residues. Germline CDR1 is SGDLS and CDR2 is YYNGEE. Trimming took 2 bases from V and 7 from J; bases not matched to a gene: 5. DNA of the CDR3: TGTGCCAGCAGCGTGCGGGGGGGCGGTTATACGCAGTATTTT. It translates to CASSVRGGGYTQYF.

This clone occurred once. The CDR3 nucleotides are TGTGCCAGCAGCAGAACTAGCGGGAGCACAGATACGCAGTATTTT. The encoded protein is CASSRTSGSTDTQYF. The rearrangement uses TRBV7-3 and TRBJ2-3, with 9 positions matching TRBD2. Trimming cost V 5 bases and J 0 bases; bases outside gene matches: 3. There are 15 residues in the CDR3. Germline CDR1 is SGHTA and CDR2 is FQGTGA.

This clone was observed a handful of times. The CDR3 DNA reads as TGCGCCAGCAGCCCAGGGGGGCCGGAGACCCAGTACTTC. Translation gives CASSPGGPETQYF. The rearrangement uses TRBV5-1 and TRBJ2-5, with TRBD1 as a possible D gene (7 bases). V was shortened by 4 bases and J by 5 bases, with 12 bases between the two germline ends. This CDR3 comprises 13 residues. CDR1 and CDR2 (germline): SGHRS, YFSETQ.

The chain is built from TRBV27 and TRBJ2-5; perhaps TRBD1 as D (5 bases). The CDR3 runs to 14 residues. The germline gives CDR1 MNHEY, CDR2 SMNVEV (reference sequence). The ends were cut back, 4 bases at V and 5 bases at J, with 14 bases in the middle. CDR3 amino acids: CASSSPGRVETQYF. CDR3 DNA: TGTGCCAGCAGTTCCCCGGGCAGGGTTGAGACCCAGTACTTC.